This T cell receptor beta chain was observed in a study of blood T cell repertoires in COVID-19 (dated by TCRdb to 2020 to 2021). Background on the whole study: The collaborator samples originated in the United States, Italy and Spain and spanned the acute and convalescent phases of COVID-19. Sample metadata almost always included a de-identified subject ID, COVID-19 status, age in years and sex. Where available, HLA class I and class II types were taken from metadata supplied by the sample provider and were not determined by assay-based typing. Subjects who had been exposed to COVID-19, were actively infected with it, or had recovered from it provided the deeply sampled blood TCRbeta repertoires that made up the dataset. Samples were obtained from the ongoing ImmuneRACE study (first 160 participants) and from some 1,200 subjects provided by 6 global collaborators. The prospective study material was composed of cDNA or gDNA derived from T cells, B-cell-depleted T cells, or PBMCs. The repertoires were released in a freely available public database meant as a resource for research on the immune response to SARS-CoV-2. Overall study outcomes, separate from this receptor: The amount of clinical and demographic metadata varied by source and participant and was provided uncurated.

On this clone itself: Its antigen is unknown. Per-base qualities were not stored, and no clone one base away is much larger.

Its CDR3 holds 13 amino acids, cysteine through phenylalanine. Only the CDR3 DNA is retained, 39 bases long and in frame from the first base. CDR1 and CDR2 (LNHDA, SQIVND) derive from the germline V gene (reference sequence). Deletion took 8 bases off V and 5 bases off J, with a span of 15 bases between the germline ends. The collaborating institutions used their own protocols to collect whole blood in K2EDTA tubes. For TCRbeta analysis, collaborators shipped samples in one of three forms: frozen whole blood, isolated PBMCs, or DNA extracted from either of those sample types. TCRbeta CDR3 regions were amplified from genomic DNA by means of the immunoSEQ Assay, a bias-controlled multiplex PCR. On the study's bioinformatics: The number of nucleated cells in each sample was estimated from the amplification of reference gene primers within the assay. Sequence reads were collapsed and filtered to measure the absolute abundance of every unique TCRbeta CDR3 rearrangement. For each sample, productive Simpson clonality was calculated as the square root of Simpson's diversity index over productive rearrangements. Imported from immuneACCESS, the table was reduced by TCRdb to in-frame sequences with V and J called. These copies leave out some clones; in studies compared against another copy, an unresolved V gene accounts for under half, and the cause of the remainder is not known. V and J calls and clone size are as listed in that table; D and trimming were resolved from the DNA. The sample table records some 120,000 clones; roughly 87% of these occur just once. The ten largest account for 6.6% of the sample.

Rearrangement joined TRBV19 to TRBJ2-5, with the identity of the D gene unclear. The clonotype was recovered from a man older than 75 with active or convalescent COVID-19. The sequenced sample was peripheral blood. Read as DNA, the sequence is TGTGCCAGTGGAACTGTGACAACGGAGACCCAGTACTTC. It is translated as CASGTVTTETQYF.